The rows below give T cell receptor beta chains drawn from one sample of a study of tumor and adjacent non-tumor tissue in lung cancer. One entry per CDR3 protein results from TCRdb running MiXCR on the multiplex PCR reads. The table records over 40,000 distinct CDR3 sequences, about 80% of them present only once. The sample was distant non-tumor lung tissue. The receptors were gathered from a woman aged 60-75 years with non-small cell lung cancer. Both conserved end residues are part of each CDR3. A D gene is named only where the DNA matches it firmly. Size is stated for part of the rows, as once, few or many counts, or as a class when the clone is expanded.

V gene	clone size	D gene	J gene	CDR3 protein	CDR3 DNA
TRBV4-3	.	.	TRBJ2-5	CASSQDHRDVETQHF	TGTGCCAGCAGCCAAGATCATCGAGATGTGGAGACCCAGCACTTC
TRBV29-1	.	.	TRBJ1-1	CSVEGWAGITEAFF	TGCAGCGTTGAAGGGTGGGCGGGGATCACTGAAGCTTTCTTT
TRBV7-3	.	.	TRBJ1-2	CASSFGGENYGYTF	TGTGCCAGCAGCTTCGGTGGGGAGAACTATGGCTACACCTTC
TRBV28	many	.	TRBJ1-1	CASSRNTEAFF	TGTGCCAGCAGTCGGAACACTGAAGCTTTCTTT
TRBV4-3	once	.	TRBJ2-1	CASSLDRTRTSNQQFF	TGCGCCAGCAGCCTAGATAGGACTCGGACTTCTAATCAGCAGTTCTTC
TRBV12-3/TRBV12-4	.	.	TRBJ2-1	CTSSSPVVTGSSDGQFF	TGTACCAGCAGTTCGCCCGTCGTCACGGGCTCTAGCGATGGGCAGTTCTTC
TRBV5-4	.	.	TRBJ2-7	CACSSGGVQSSYKQYF	TGTGCCTGCAGTTCTGGGGGTGTGCAAAGCTCCTACAAGCAGTACTTC
TRBV6-1	.	.	TRBJ2-1	CASSEQAGQYNEQFF	TGTGCTAGCAGTGAGCAAGCGGGACAATACAATGAGCAGTTCTTC
TRBV29-1	.	.	TRBJ1-1	CSVKPSTANTEAFF	TGCAGCGTGAAACCCTCCACGGCGAACACTGAAGCTTTCTTT
TRBV12-3/TRBV12-4	few	TRBD1	TRBJ1-5	CPSTPTGRPSQPQHF	TGTCCCAGCACCCCGACAGGGAGGCCAAGTCAGCCCCAGCATTTT
TRBV6-1	few	TRBD1	TRBJ2-7	CASSRQDRGLEQYF	TGTGCCAGCAGTAGGCAGGACAGGGGACTCGAGCAGTACTTC
TRBV6-2/TRBV6-3	many	TRBD2	TRBJ2-3	CASSYGTGGRTDTQYF	TGTGCCAGCAGTTACGGGACGGGGGGGAGAACAGATACGCAGTATTTT
TRBV6-1	.	TRBD2	TRBJ2-3	CATSEEWRGYTRYF	TGTGCCACCAGTGAAGAATGGCGGGGGTATACGCGGTATTTC